The clone carrying this T cell receptor (beta chain) was observed a handful of times. Its cognate antigen is unknown. The CDR3 totals 14 residues. V was clipped by 8 bases and J by 1 base, with 12 bases between them. The germline V gene encodes CDR1 SEHNR and CDR2 FQNEAQ (reference sequence). The record originates from a study of T-cell memory formation after mild COVID-19. Study-level points and caveats: Within pre-infection memory, some responding clones were found, suggesting cross-reactive memory joined. Contracting CD4+ clones were located mainly in CM and EM, and CD8+ clones in EMRA.

Via MiXCR, TCRdb re-called the 5' RACE reads, giving one row per CDR3 protein. The repertoire has around 340,000 distinct CDR3 sequences, 15% to 20% of them found once; the top ten carry 20% to 25%. V gene TRBV7-9 combines with J gene TRBJ2-1; tentatively, D is TRBD2 (6 bases). Specimen: PBMCs or a T cell subset sorted from them (not recorded which). This receptor was identified in a man younger than 30 who had mild COVID-19 (a few samples of this study predate the infection). Cell type and time point are not known. CDR3 nucleotides: TGTGCCAGCCTCCCGGAGGGTTCCTACAATGAGCAGTTCTTC. It is translated as CASLPEGSYNEQFF. The whole variable domain, remainder taken from reference TRBV7-9 and TRBJ2-1, is DTGVSQNPRHKITKRGQNVTFRCDPISEHNRLYWYRQTLGQGPEFLTYFQNEAQLEKSRLLSDRFSAERPKGSFSTLEIQRTEQGDSAMYLCASLPEGSYNEQFFGPGTRLTVL.